This TCR beta chain was documented in a study of early T cells in non-severe SARS-CoV-2 infection. On the study more broadly: Sequencing of bulk RNA from unsorted whole blood was done, without chain pairing.

The germline CDR1 and CDR2 sequences are SGHTA and FQGNSA. The V end was cut by 6 bases, the J end by 8 bases, with 12 bases between. The CDR3 spans 12 residues. Findings and caveats of the study: In VDJdb matching, anti-spike CD8 responses were favored while private and CD4 specificities went missing.

Relative to its sample, this clonotype is medium-sized. Its target is unknown. Tagging with unique molecular identifiers was applied to individual cDNA molecules. TCRdb itself ran the 5' RACE reads through MiXCR, one entry per CDR3 protein. The data hold around 30,000 distinct CDR3 sequences, with roughly 9.7% observed a single time. The sequence was collected from an adult who was a healthcare worker with PCR-confirmed SARS-CoV-2 infection or an uninfected control (not recorded which). V is TRBV7-2 and J is TRBJ2-3, with D perhaps matching TRBD1 (5 bases). The sample consisted of whole blood. The CDR3 DNA is TGTGCCAGCAGAGCCCTCCAGGGTACGCAGTATTTT. Translating it yields CASRALQGTQYF.